This entry lists 32 T cell receptor beta chains sequenced from one sample in a study of T cells in Graves' hyperthyroidism and ophthalmopathy. TCR beta CDR3 region amplification was performed from RNA transcripts. Primed by the HTBI set, a first-round RT-PCR was run on the TCR CDR3. One entry per CDR3 protein, called by TCRdb with MiXCR from the multiplex PCR reads. The sample comprises hundreds of thousands of distinct CDR3 sequences, approximately 15% of which are singletons, and about 12% rests with the top ten. The sequenced sample consisted of blood. The receptors shown here come from a woman in her 50s with Graves' ophthalmopathy.

This sequence joins TRBV6-1 and TRBJ2-1, with 8 bases lining up with TRBD2. Germline assignment: CDR1 MNHNS and CDR2 SASEGT. This CDR3 is 12 amino acids long. Trimming took 5 bases from V and 16 from J; bases not matched to a gene: 10. The CDR3 loop reads CASSRAGTRFFF. As DNA, the CDR3 is TGTGCCAGCAGTAGAGCCGGGACTAGATTTTTCTTC.

This clonotype came up many times. The genes are TRBV11-1 and TRBJ2-7, with 10 positions matching TRBD1. This CDR3 is 15 amino acids long. CDR1 is SGHAT, CDR2 FQDESV, per germline (reference sequence). V shed 5 bases, J shed 5 bases, and the junction held 9 bases outside the gene matches. CDR3 residues: CASSKTGTGEDEQYF. In DNA, the CDR3 is TGTGCCAGCAGCAAAACCGGGACAGGGGAGGACGAGCAGTACTTC.

This clonotype was counted many times. The chain couples TRBV28 to TRBJ1-1, with a possible D match to TRBD1 (5 bases). The V gene's germline CDR1 is MDHEN and CDR2 SYDVKM. The ends were cut back, 7 bases at V and 3 bases at J, with 18 bases in the middle. The CDR3 has 15 residues. As DNA, the CDR3 is TGTGCCAGCATCTCTCTGCGGGGGAGGGACACTGAAGCTTTCTTT. It is translated as CASISLRGRDTEAFF.

This clonotype was recorded many times. The chain couples TRBV18 to TRBJ2-7; possibly TRBD1 for D (6 bases). Germline V gene data show CDR1 as KGHSH and CDR2 as LQKENI. V was shortened by 4 bases and J by 3 bases, with 13 bases between the two germline ends. The CDR3 consists of 14 residues. CDR3 sequence reads: CASSRGGQLYEQYF. The DNA of the CDR3 is TGTGCCAGCTCACGCGGCGGACAGCTCTACGAGCAGTACTTC.

This clonotype appeared a few times. The chain is built from TRBV3-1 and TRBJ2-2; D gene unclear. CDR1 is LGHDT, CDR2 YNNKEL, per germline (reference sequence). The CDR3 is 14 residues long. The V end lost 1 base, the J end lost 7 bases, and 10 bases lay between the germline ends. The CDR3 sequence: CASSQAWSNGELFF. CDR3 DNA sequence: TGTGCCAGCAGCCAAGCTTGGTCTAACGGGGAGCTGTTTTTT.

Details on this clonotype: Just one base apart from a much larger clone, this may be a read error. V and J are TRBV24-1 and TRBJ2-5, with TRBD1 matching over 7 bases. CDR1 and CDR2 from the germline V gene are KGHDR and SFDVKD. After removal of 4 bases from V and 5 bases from J, the junction contained 12 bases not matched to a gene. This CDR3 is 16 amino acids long. DNA of the CDR3: TGTGCCACCAGTGAATCCGGGACAGAGATCTCGGAGACCCAGTACTTC. As protein: CATSESGTEISETQYF.

This clonotype was counted many times. The V and J genes are TRBV11-2 and TRBJ2-7, with a weak D call TRBD2 (6 bases). Trimming left V 5 bases short and J 4 bases short, with 21 bases between. Germline assignment: CDR1 SGHAT and CDR2 FQNNGV. This CDR3 is built from 16 residues. The CDR3 nucleotides read TGTGCCAGCAGCCACTTAGTCGGGGGAGGCCCGTACGAGCAGTACTTC. It translates to CASSHLVGGGPYEQYF.

Details on this clonotype: Without the conserved terminal phenylalanine or tryptophan, this CDR3 likely stems from a read error. The rearrangement joins TRBV29-1 to TRBJ2-4; unclear D gene. From germline, CDR1 is SQVTM and CDR2 ANQGSEA. This CDR3 is built from 13 residues. Trimming removed 1 base from V and 0 bases from J, with 4 bases in between. The CDR3 bases are TGCAGCGTTGAAGGACTAGCCAAAAACATTCAGTACTCC. Translating gives CSVEGLAKNIQYS.

The J gene is TRBJ2-1, the V gene TRBV2; 11 nucleotides align to TRBD1. Germline V gene data show CDR1 as SNHLY and CDR2 as FYNNEI. This CDR3 spans 14 amino acids. The ends lost 5 bases at V and 8 bases at J; junction bases unmatched: 5. DNA for the CDR3: TGTGCCAGCAGTCCGTGGACAGGGGGCGATGAGCAGTTCTTC. Residues: CASSPWTGGDEQFF.

This clonotype showed up many times. The gene calls are TRBV14 and TRBJ2-7; weak D call: TRBD2 (5 bases). Trimming took 1 base from V and 7 from J, leaving 8 bases between them. This CDR3 has 12 amino acids. Germline CDR1 SGHDN, CDR2 FVKESK. CDR3 bases: TGTGCCAGCAGCCAAGCTTGGAGGGAGCAGTACTTC. Translation gives CASSQAWREQYF.

A few counts support this clonotype. The genes are TRBV7-9 and TRBJ2-1; possibly TRBD2 for D (5 bases). The germline V gene encodes CDR1 SEHNR and CDR2 FQNEAQ (reference sequence). Trimming took off 5 bases at V and 2 bases at J, with 16 bases between the two ends. The CDR3 sequence is 16 residues long. In DNA form, the CDR3 reads TGTGCCAGCAGCCTCGAGAGCGGACCCACCTACAATGAGCAGTTCTTC. Protein sequence: CASSLESGPTYNEQFF.

Only one count was recorded for this clonotype. The V gene is TRBV5-1, the J gene TRBJ2-7; 8 nucleotides match TRBD1. CDR3 length: 14 amino acids. Per germline, CDR1 SGHRS and CDR2 YFSETQ. The V gene end was trimmed by 4 bases and the J gene end by 3 bases; junction bases not matched to a gene: 6. The CDR3 spells CASSKGQEYYEQYF. The CDR3 DNA follows: TGCGCCAGCAGCAAGGGACAGGAATACTACGAGCAGTACTTC.

This clonotype was picked up many times. A much bigger clone sits one base away, suggesting this may be a read error. The chain uses TRBV4-2 and TRBJ2-1; D is unresolved. The length of the CDR3 is 11 residues. Trimming shortened V by 0 bases and J by 6 bases, and 0 bases separated the two germline ends. CDR1 is LGHNA and CDR2 is YNFKEQ in the germline V gene. DNA of the CDR3: TGTGCCAGCAGCCAAGACAATGAGCAGTTCTTC. Amino acid sequence: CASSQDNEQFF.

This clonotype has a count of ten or more. J is TRBJ2-1 and V is TRBV24-1, with 10 bases lining up with TRBD2. This CDR3 region has 16 residues. Germline loops: CDR1 KGHDR, CDR2 SFDVKD. V shed 1 base, J shed 7 bases, and the junction held 6 bases outside the gene matches. The CDR3 here is CATSDLASGRGNEQFF. CDR3 in DNA: TGTGCCACCAGTGATTTAGCTAGCGGGAGAGGGAATGAGCAGTTCTTC.

This clonotype was seen only a few times. V gene TRBV6-2 or TRBV6-3 combines with J gene TRBJ2-2; tentatively, D is TRBD2 (6 bases). Germline V gives CDR1 MNHEY, CDR2 SVGEGT. V lost 5 bases, J lost 7 bases, and 17 bases lay in between. The CDR3 is 15 residues long. CDR3 coding DNA: TGTGCCAGCAGTGAGATAGCGGAAGGAGGCGGGGAGCTGTTTTTT. Translated: CASSEIAEGGGELFF.

This clonotype was counted between two and nine times. V usage is TRBV29-1 and J usage is TRBJ2-5; 9 nucleotides agree with TRBD2. Germline trimming cut 6 bases from V and 2 bases from J; bases unmatched to any gene: 7. The CDR3 contains 14 residues. Germline V lookup: CDR1 SQVTM, CDR2 ANQGSEA. For the CDR3, the DNA is TGCAGCGTCATACTAGCGGGCTTACAAGAGACCCAGTACTTC. It is translated as CSVILAGLQETQYF.

The sample holds a few counts of this clonotype. This chain uses TRBV6-2 or TRBV6-3 with TRBJ2-2, with TRBD2 identical over 8 bases. This CDR3 comprises 16 residues. The ends lost 5 bases at V and 6 bases at J; junction bases unmatched: 11. Germline V lookup: CDR1 MNHEY, CDR2 SVGEGT. CDR3 region: CASSHIAGSRSGELFF. DNA of the CDR3: TGTGCCAGCAGTCACATAGCGGGATCTAGATCCGGGGAGCTGTTTTTT.

This clonotype was seen at least ten times. The CDR3, as DNA: TGTGCCAGCAGCTATAACAGGGGGCACACCGGGGAGCTGTTTTTT. Translating it yields CASSYNRGHTGELFF. V and J are TRBV13 and TRBJ2-2; 9 bases are a match to TRBD1. Per the germline V gene, CDR1 is PRHDT and CDR2 is FYEKMQ (reference sequence). This CDR3 has 15 amino acids. Trimming at V came to 4 bases and at J to 3 bases, leaving 3 bases not matched to a gene.

This clonotype has just a few counts. The V gene is TRBV5-4, the J gene TRBJ1-6; D unresolved. Germline-derived CDR1 and CDR2 are SGHNT and YYREEE (reference sequence). Trimming removed 5 bases at V and 4 bases at J, with 10 bases between. The CDR3 runs 14 residues. CDR3 bases: TGTGCCAGCAGACGAAGGGATTATAATTCACCCCTCCACTTT. This encodes CASRRRDYNSPLHF.

A few counts support this clonotype. The chain recombines TRBV12-3 or TRBV12-4 with TRBJ1-2, with D unresolved. This CDR3 is built from 12 residues. Trimming removed 4 bases at V and 2 bases at J, with 5 bases between. CDR3 sequence reads: CASSYSNYGYTF. The CDR3 DNA sequence: TGTGCCAGCAGTTACTCAAACTATGGCTACACCTTC.

This clonotype was counted between two and nine times. The chain employs TRBV10-3 and TRBJ2-1; D possibly corresponds to TRBD2 (5 bases). Germline V lookup: CDR1 ENHRY, CDR2 SYGVKD. This CDR3 contains 14 residues. With 2 bases removed from V and 7 bases from J, the gap between germline ends came to 12 bases. CDR3 DNA sequence: TGTGCCATCAGTGAGGATAGACTAACTAATGAGCAGTTCTTC. This encodes CAISEDRLTNEQFF.

This clonotype turned up a few times. The rearrangement joins TRBV12-3 or TRBV12-4 to TRBJ2-7, with 12 bases lining up with TRBD1. The CDR3 has 17 residues. The V gene end was trimmed by 3 bases and the J gene end by 5 bases; junction bases not matched to a gene: 11. CDR3 in DNA: TGTGCCAGCAGTTTCGGCTTCCGGGACAGGGGGCAGGACGAGCAGTACTTC. This translates into CASSFGFRDRGQDEQYF.

About this clonotype: A much larger clone lies one base from this, so it may be a read error. V usage is TRBV28 and J usage is TRBJ1-5; weak D call: TRBD1 (6 bases). Germline values: CDR1 MDHEN, CDR2 SYDVKM. The CDR3 is 15 amino acids. As DNA, the CDR3 is TGTGCCAGCAGCAATTCGGGGGGGGCAGGTCAGTCCCAGCATTTT. Amino acids: CASSNSGGAGQSQHF.

This clonotype was picked up many times. V is TRBV7-3 and J is TRBJ2-7; 7 bases are shared with TRBD1. Germline V lookup: CDR1 SGHTA, CDR2 FQGTGA. Trimming removed 0 bases from V and 7 bases from J; junction bases left unmatched: 15. CDR3 size: 17 residues. DNA for the CDR3: TGTGCCAGCAGCTTAACGATTGTACAGGGGCTGTGGAAAGAGCAGTACTTC. Encoded protein: CASSLTIVQGLWKEQYF. The variable domain in full, with the rest retrieved from reference TRBV7-3 and TRBJ2-7, is GAGVSQTPSNKVTEKGKYVELRCDPISGHTALYWYRQSLGQGPEFLIYFQGTGAADDSGLPNDRFFAVRPEGSVSTLKIQRTERGDSAVYLCASSLTIVQGLWKEQYFGPGTRLTVT.

The chain combines TRBV20-1 with TRBJ2-7; a weak D match, TRBD2 (7 bases). The CDR3 covers 14 residues. CDR1 and CDR2 (germline): DFQATT, SNEGSKA (reference sequence). The V and J ends lost 1 base and 4 bases respectively, with 14 bases between them. The CDR3 protein is CSARGWGGAYEQYF. In nucleotides, the CDR3 is TGCAGTGCTAGAGGATGGGGGGGGGCTTACGAGCAGTACTTC.

This clonotype has at least ten counts. As DNA, the CDR3 is TGTGCCAGCAGCTCCAGGACTAGCGATGAGCAGTTCTTC. This translates into CASSSRTSDEQFF. The V gene is TRBV11-3, the J gene TRBJ2-1, with TRBD2 matching 9 bases. Germline assignment: CDR1 SGHNT and CDR2 YENEEA. Unmatched junction bases numbered 3, after V lost 4 bases and J lost 8 bases. The CDR3 totals 13 residues.

The DNA of the CDR3 is TGTGCCAGCTCATCGGGACTAGCGACCTTCCTTAGCACAGATACGCAGTATTTT. Protein: CASSSGLATFLSTDTQYF. The chain recombines TRBV18 with TRBJ2-3, with TRBD2 identical over 10 bases. Germline V gene sequence: CDR1 KGHSH, CDR2 LQKENI. V dropped 5 bases and J dropped 0; count of bases not matched to a gene: 11. CDR3 length: 18 residues.

This clonotype was detected a few times. V usage is TRBV15 and J usage is TRBJ2-2; a weak D match, TRBD2 (5 bases). V was clipped by 5 bases and J by 5 bases, with 9 bases between them. The CDR3 is 13 amino acids. Germline V gene data show CDR1 as LNHNV and CDR2 as YYDKDF (reference sequence). As DNA, the CDR3 is TGTGCCACCAGCCTTAGGAGGACCGGGGAGCTGTTTTTT. Translated: CATSLRRTGELFF.

CDR3 DNA sequence: TGCGCCAGCAGCCGCGGACTAGCGGGAACTATAGATACGCAGTATTTT. As protein: CASSRGLAGTIDTQYF. The rearrangement uses TRBV4-3 and TRBJ2-3, with 12 bases aligning to TRBD2. Unmatched junction bases numbered 7, after V lost 4 bases and J lost 5 bases. This CDR3 has 16 amino acids. The germline gives CDR1 LGHNA, CDR2 YSLEER.

The chain couples TRBV30 to TRBJ1-3; D is uncertain. In germline, CDR1 is GTSNPN, CDR2 SVGIG (reference sequence). This CDR3 region has 12 residues. V lost 5 bases and J lost 9, with 14 bases in between. CDR3 residues: CAWGPELGTIYF. CDR3 DNA sequence: TGTGCCTGGGGCCCCGAACTGGGCACCATATATTTT. The whole variable domain, remainder taken from reference TRBV30 and TRBJ1-3, is SQTIHQWPATLVQPVGSPLSLECTVEGTSNPNLYWYRQAAGRGLQLLFYSVGIGQISSEVPQNLSASRPQDRQFILSSKKLLLSDSGFYLCAWGPELGTIYFGEGSWLTVV.

The table lists this clonotype with many counts. The V gene is TRBV12-3 or TRBV12-4, the J gene TRBJ1-5, with D possibly matching TRBD1 (5 bases). V shed 6 bases and J shed 4 bases, with 13 bases lying between them. The CDR3 consists of 14 residues. CDR3 DNA: TGTGCCAGCAGCCTGACAGCGGATAATCAGCCCCAGCATTTT. This gives the protein CASSLTADNQPQHF.

The chain combines TRBV6-1 with TRBJ2-1; possible D gene TRBD2, 6 bases. Germline V lookup: CDR1 MNHNS, CDR2 SASEGT. The CDR3 has 13 residues. V was shortened by 3 bases and J by 7 bases, with 10 bases between the two germline ends. CDR3 in amino acids: CASSDWRGNEQFF. CDR3 in DNA: TGTGCCAGCAGTGACTGGAGGGGAAATGAGCAGTTCTTC.